The 30 T cell receptor beta chains below come from one sample, sequenced in a study of T cell repertoires in cytomegalovirus infection. Each CDR3 protein is one row after TCRdb ran MiXCR on the reads. This repertoire shows about 190,000 distinct CDR3 sequences, roughly 27% found once; its top ten account for about 28%. Sequencing used PBMCs. All receptors derive from a human donor in good health (CMV status not recorded). Some clones in this sample may be carry-over from other donors' samples.

The chain links TRBV5-5 to TRBJ1-1; 9 bases are shared with TRBD1. Germline CDR1 SGHKS, CDR2 YYEKEE (reference sequence). The CDR3 consists of 16 residues. Losses at the gene ends were 0 bases for V and 7 bases for J; bases not matched to a gene: 10. CDR3: CASSLGFGQGTFEAFF. The CDR3 DNA follows: TGTGCCAGCAGCTTGGGATTCGGACAGGGGACCTTTGAAGCTTTCTTT. Combining the CDR3 with reference TRBV5-5 and TRBJ1-1 gives the whole variable domain DAGVTQSPTHLIKTRGQQVTLRCSPISGHKSVSWYQQVLGQGPQFIFQYYEKEERGRGNFPDRFSARQFPNYSSELNVNALLLGDSALYLCASSLGFGQGTFEAFFGQGTRLTVV.

The chain is built from TRBV27 and TRBJ2-7, with 11 bases matching TRBD1. This CDR3 region has 18 residues. Germline-derived CDR1 and CDR2 are MNHEY and SMNVEV (reference sequence). V was clipped by 5 bases and J by 3 bases; unmatched bases: 15. The CDR3 is CASSGFRDRGVEGYEQYF. The CDR3 nucleotides are TGTGCCAGCAGTGGTTTCCGGGACAGGGGGGTCGAGGGCTACGAGCAGTACTTC.

This clonotype turned up a few times. This chain links TRBV7-2 with TRBJ2-5, with 8 bases fitting TRBD1. The CDR3 sequence is 16 residues long. The germline V gene encodes CDR1 SGHTA and CDR2 FQGNSA. Trimming took 5 bases from V and 1 from J; bases not matched to a gene: 9. In nucleotides, the CDR3 is TGTGCCAGCAGCCCCGGGACAGGAGTTTCCCAAGAGACCCAGTACTTC. This codes for CASSPGTGVSQETQYF.

The gene calls are TRBV12-3 or TRBV12-4 and TRBJ2-2; the D is unclear. The V end was cut by 7 bases, the J end by 0 bases, with 6 bases between. This CDR3 has 13 residues. CDR3 bases: TGTGCCAGCACCCGGACGAACACCGGGGAGCTGTTTTTT. Amino acid sequence: CASTRTNTGELFF.

This clonotype was detected only a few times. The V call is TRBV30, the J call TRBJ1-5, with D perhaps matching TRBD1 (6 bases). The CDR3 has 18 residues. Trimming stripped 2 bases from V and 2 bases from J, with 22 bases between. Germline-derived CDR1 and CDR2 are GTSNPN and SVGIG (reference sequence). CDR3 residues: CAWSTDRFGIGGNQPQHF. CDR3 sequence (DNA): TGTGCCTGGAGTACCGACAGGTTCGGTATAGGGGGCAATCAGCCCCAGCATTTT.

This clonotype was counted only a few times. The junction shows a germline mismatch at one end, possibly a read error. This chain links TRBV2 with TRBJ2-2, with TRBD1 as a possible D gene (5 bases). In germline, CDR1 is SNHLY, CDR2 FYNNEI. The CDR3 consists of 14 residues. In DNA, the CDR3 is TGTGCCAGCAGGGAAGGGGCGAACACCGGGGAGCTGTTTTTT. Amino acid sequence: CASREGANTGELFF.

The chain recombines TRBV2 with TRBJ2-5, with D tentatively TRBD1 or TRBD2 (5 bases each). Germline V gene data show CDR1 as SNHLY and CDR2 as FYNNEI. V lost 5 bases and J 4 bases, leaving 11 bases between the germline ends. The CDR3 is 13 amino acids. The CDR3 loop is CASSKGRGETQYF. DNA of the CDR3: TGTGCCAGCAGTAAGGGACGAGGAGAGACCCAGTACTTC.

With respect to this clonotype: Compared with germline, one end of the junction differs, possibly owing to a read error. The chain carries TRBV4-1 and TRBJ1-2, with 9 bases matching TRBD1. CDR3 size: 16 residues. The germline V gene has CDR1 MGHRA and CDR2 YSYEKL. CDR3 DNA sequence: TGTGCCAGCAGCCAACCGGGACAGGGCCATGACTATGGCTACACCTTC. It encodes CASSQPGQGHDYGYTF.

The J gene is TRBJ2-5, the V gene TRBV7-3, with TRBD1 as a possible D gene (6 bases). The CDR3 runs to 14 residues. Germline CDR1 reads SGHTA; CDR2 reads FQGTGA. Trimming stripped 5 bases from V and 5 bases from J, with 15 bases between. CDR3 sequence: CASSPNRVGETQYF. DNA of the CDR3: TGTGCCAGCAGCCCTAACAGGGTTGGGGAGACCCAGTACTTC.

This clonotype has only a few counts. The rearrangement uses TRBV29-1 and TRBJ2-5, with 8 bases that match TRBD1. J was trimmed by 4 bases and V by 4 bases; bases with no gene match: 8. CDR1 is SQVTM and CDR2 is ANQGSEA in the germline V gene. The CDR3 sequence is 14 residues long. The CDR3 region is CSVGGTGQRETQYF. Written as DNA, the CDR3 is TGCAGCGTTGGCGGGACAGGCCAACGAGAGACCCAGTACTTC.

This sequence joins TRBV14 and TRBJ1-1; D gene unclear. The CDR3 contains 15 residues. The V gene's germline CDR1 is SGHDN and CDR2 FVKESK. V shed 0 bases and J shed 1 base, with 9 bases lying between them. CDR3 protein: CASSQDVKENTEAFF. The CDR3 nucleotides are TGTGCCAGCAGCCAAGATGTGAAGGAGAACACTGAAGCTTTCTTT.

This clonotype has at least ten counts. The CDR3 is CASSLETINEQYF. The CDR3 region has the DNA TGTGCCAGCAGCTTAGAGACTATCAACGAGCAGTACTTC. The V gene is TRBV7-2, the J gene TRBJ2-7; D is perhaps TRBD2 (5 bases). Germline V gene lookup returns CDR1 SGHTA and CDR2 FQGNSA. Between the trimmed V and J ends, which lost 1 base and 5 bases, there was a span of 9 bases. CDR3 length equals 13 residues.

This clonotype was found a few times. V and J are TRBV20-1 and TRBJ2-5, with 7 bases identical to TRBD1. CDR1 is DFQATT and CDR2 is SNEGSKA in the germline V gene (reference sequence). J gave up 3 bases and V 7 bases, and 8 bases lay outside the gene matches. The length of the CDR3 is 13 residues. CDR3 amino acids: CSVKTGIKETQYF. The CDR3 region has the DNA TGCAGTGTTAAGACAGGGATCAAAGAGACCCAGTACTTC.

This clonotype was seen more than once but under ten times. J is TRBJ2-3 and V is TRBV11-2, with no clear D. Germline V gene data show CDR1 as SGHAT and CDR2 as FQNNGV. The V and J ends lost 1 base and 6 bases respectively, with 8 bases between them. There are 13 residues in the CDR3. The CDR3 sequence is CASSLVGRDTQYF. CDR3 bases: TGTGCCAGCAGCTTAGTGGGTAGGGATACGCAGTATTTT.

In this sample, this clonotype turned up a few times. V is TRBV5-4 and J is TRBJ1-5, with 9 bases aligning to TRBD1. This CDR3 spans 15 amino acids. Losses at the gene ends were 0 bases for V and 5 bases for J; bases not matched to a gene: 3. Germline lookup yields CDR1 SGHNT and CDR2 YYREEE (reference sequence). The CDR3 bases are TGTGCCAGCAGCTTGGGGACAGGGGACCATCAGCCCCAGCATTTT. This sequence encodes CASSLGTGDHQPQHF.

The rearrangement joins TRBV2 to TRBJ2-3; TRBD2 aligns across 11 bases. Germline loops: CDR1 SNHLY, CDR2 FYNNEI. The V gene end was trimmed by 2 bases and the J gene end by 4 bases; junction bases not matched to a gene: 2. CDR3 size: 15 residues. CDR3 amino acids: CASSEYSGGADTQYF. In DNA, the CDR3 is TGTGCCAGCAGTGAATATAGCGGGGGGGCAGATACGCAGTATTTT.

This clonotype was picked up a small number of times. The chain combines TRBV15 with TRBJ1-1; D possibly corresponds to TRBD1 (5 bases). Germline CDR1 reads LNHNV; CDR2 reads YYDKDF (reference sequence). The CDR3 runs to 12 residues. Trimming cost V 8 bases and J 0 bases, with 7 bases left between them. DNA for the CDR3: TGTGCCACCGCGACAGTGAACACTGAAGCTTTCTTT. The encoded protein is CATATVNTEAFF.

V usage is TRBV2 and J usage is TRBJ2-3; D may be TRBD1 or TRBD2 (7 bases each). This CDR3 has 17 amino acids. Trimming left V 4 bases short and J 1 base short, with 18 bases between. The germline V gene has CDR1 SNHLY and CDR2 FYNNEI. Here the CDR3 reads CASSVLGRGGGTDTQYF. In DNA form, the CDR3 reads TGTGCCAGCAGTGTACTGGGCAGGGGGGGCGGCACAGATACGCAGTATTTT.

Concerning this clonotype itself: One junction end does not reproduce the germline sequence, and a read error may be involved. The genes are TRBV7-9 and TRBJ2-3; 8 positions agree with TRBD1. The CDR3 consists of 12 residues. Germline CDR1 and CDR2: SEHNR and FQNEAQ (reference sequence). This CDR3 reads CASSLGPGTGLF. The CDR3 DNA reads as TGTGCCAGCAGCTTAGGGCCCGGGACAGGCCTATTT.

Only one count was recorded for this clonotype. V usage is TRBV5-6 and J usage is TRBJ2-7; D is unresolved. This CDR3 region has 14 residues. Germline CDR1 and CDR2: SGHDT and YYEEEE. V was shortened by 0 bases and J by 1 base, with 8 bases between the two germline ends. The CDR3 is CASSLAARSYEQYF. The CDR3 nucleotides read TGTGCCAGCAGCTTGGCCGCGAGATCCTACGAGCAGTACTTC.

In its sample, this clonotype was seen a few times. The CDR3 spells CSARTSSSYNSPLHF. The CDR3 DNA is TGCAGTGCTCGAACCAGCAGCTCCTATAATTCACCCCTCCACTTT. The V call is TRBV20-1, the J call TRBJ1-6, with unresolved D. In germline, CDR1 is DFQATT, CDR2 SNEGSKA (reference sequence). V was trimmed by 5 bases and J by 0 bases, leaving 11 bases between them. CDR3 length: 15 residues.

The V gene is TRBV4-1, the J gene TRBJ1-6; D not resolved. The CDR3 length is 16 residues. Germline loops: CDR1 MGHRA, CDR2 YSYEKL. The V gene lost 0 bases and the J gene lost 7 bases, with 13 bases spanning the gap. This CDR3 reads CASSQDGTRRNSPLHF. The CDR3 DNA reads as TGCGCCAGCAGCCAAGATGGCACCAGAAGGAATTCACCCCTCCACTTT.

The table lists this clonotype with many counts. The chain joins TRBV7-8 to TRBJ2-7; D is undetermined. The CDR3 is 12 amino acids. Germline V gene lookup returns CDR1 SGHVS and CDR2 FQNEAQ. The ends were cut back, 0 bases at V and 5 bases at J, with 5 bases in the middle. Here the CDR3 DNA reads TGTGCCAGCAGCTTAGCTTACAACGAGCAGTACTTC. This gives the protein CASSLAYNEQYF. Variable domain in full (rest from reference TRBV7-8 and TRBJ2-7): GAGVSQSPRYKVAKRGQDVALRCDPISGHVSLFWYQQALGQGPEFLTYFQNEAQLDKSGLPSDRFFAERPEGSVSTLKIQRTQQEDSAVYLCASSLAYNEQYFGPGTRLTVT.

The rearrangement joins TRBV20-1 to TRBJ1-3; D gene ambiguous. The CDR3 spans 14 residues. Trimming took off 6 bases at V and 0 bases at J, with 12 bases between the two ends. Per the germline V gene, CDR1 is DFQATT and CDR2 is SNEGSKA (reference sequence). The CDR3 reads CSAPDTDSGNTIYF. The CDR3 region has the DNA TGCAGTGCGCCCGACACAGACTCTGGAAACACCATATATTTT.

The J gene is TRBJ1-1, the V gene TRBV19; 11 nucleotides align to TRBD1. CDR1 LNHDA and CDR2 SQIVND come from the germline V gene (reference sequence). Trimming cost V 3 bases and J 9 bases; bases outside gene matches: 6. The CDR3 contains 14 residues. This CDR3 is CASSISGTGGKAFF. As DNA, the CDR3 is TGTGCCAGTAGTATCTCCGGGACAGGGGGAAAAGCTTTCTTT.

The V and J genes are TRBV7-3 and TRBJ2-1; 7 bases match TRBD2. Germline loops: CDR1 SGHTA, CDR2 FQGTGA. J lost 10 bases, V lost 1 base, and 4 bases had no gene match. This CDR3 is built from 13 residues. Here the CDR3 reads CASSLSLGGEQFF. The CDR3 nucleotides read TGTGCCAGCAGCTTAAGTCTGGGGGGGGAGCAGTTCTTC.

The rearrangement uses TRBV2 and TRBJ2-7; possible D gene TRBD1, 6 bases. The CDR3 sequence is 14 residues long. V lost 0 bases and J 7 bases, leaving 13 bases between the germline ends. Germline V lookup: CDR1 SNHLY, CDR2 FYNNEI. CDR3 DNA sequence: TGTGCCAGCAGTGAAGCGGACAGTTTCCAAGAGCAGTACTTC. It yields the protein CASSEADSFQEQYF.

The chain is built from TRBV29-1 and TRBJ1-1; no reliable D call. The CDR3 contains 14 residues. The V end lost 0 bases, the J end lost 4 bases, and 12 bases lay between the germline ends. From germline, CDR1 is SQVTM and CDR2 ANQGSEA. The DNA of the CDR3 is TGCAGCGTTGAAGATCCGGCCCGGGTCACTGAAGCTTTCTTT. Its translation: CSVEDPARVTEAFF. Using reference TRBV29-1 and TRBJ1-1 for the parts outside the CDR3, the full variable domain is SAVISQKPSRDICQRGTSLTIQCQVDSQVTMMFWYRQQPGQSLTLIATANQGSEATYESGFVIDKFPISRPNLTFSTLTVSNMSPEDSSIYLCSVEDPARVTEAFFGQGTRLTVV.

This chain links TRBV11-2 with TRBJ2-5, with D perhaps TRBD1 (6 bases). This CDR3 spans 15 amino acids. Trimming stripped 3 bases from V and 5 bases from J, with 16 bases between. Germline-derived CDR1 and CDR2 are SGHAT and FQNNGV. CDR3 sequence (DNA): TGTGCCAGCAGCTTGTGGGACACCGACCGGGAGACCCAGTACTTC. Translated, it gives CASSLWDTDRETQYF. Supplemented by reference TRBV11-2 and TRBJ2-5, the full variable domain reads EAGVAQSPRYKIIEKRQSVAFWCNPISGHATLYWYQQILGQGPKLLIQFQNNGVVDDSQLPKDRFSAERLKGVDSTLKIQPAKLEDSAVYLCASSLWDTDRETQYFGPGTRLLVL.

This clonotype was seen once. The rearrangement joins TRBV5-4 to TRBJ2-5; the D call may be TRBD1 or TRBD2 (6 bases each). This CDR3 has 14 residues. Per germline, CDR1 SGHNT and CDR2 YYREEE (reference sequence). The V end was cut by 3 bases, the J end by 5 bases, with 14 bases between. The DNA for the CDR3 is TGTGCCAGCAGCTCCCGGAGGGGGAAGGAGACCCAGTACTTC. This translates into CASSSRRGKETQYF.